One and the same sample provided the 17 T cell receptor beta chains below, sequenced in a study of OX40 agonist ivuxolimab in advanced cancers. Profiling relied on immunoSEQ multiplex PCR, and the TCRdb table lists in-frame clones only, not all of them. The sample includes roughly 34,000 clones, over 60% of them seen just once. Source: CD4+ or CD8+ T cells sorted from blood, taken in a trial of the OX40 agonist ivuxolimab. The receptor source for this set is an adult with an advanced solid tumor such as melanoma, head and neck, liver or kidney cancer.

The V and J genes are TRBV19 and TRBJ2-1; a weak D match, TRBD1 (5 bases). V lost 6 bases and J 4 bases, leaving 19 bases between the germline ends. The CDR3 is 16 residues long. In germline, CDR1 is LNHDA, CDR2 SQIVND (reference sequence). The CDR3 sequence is CASSILTDVFYNEQFF. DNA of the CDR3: TGTGCCAGTAGCATCTTGACAGATGTTTTTTACAATGAGCAGTTCTTC.

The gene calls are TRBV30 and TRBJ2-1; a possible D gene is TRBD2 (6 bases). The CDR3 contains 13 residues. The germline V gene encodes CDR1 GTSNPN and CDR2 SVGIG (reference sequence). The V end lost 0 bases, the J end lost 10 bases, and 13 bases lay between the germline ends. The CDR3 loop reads CAWSVVDAGEQFF. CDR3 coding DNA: TGTGCCTGGAGTGTAGTGGACGCGGGAGAGCAGTTCTTC.

The CDR3 coding sequence is TGTGCCAGCAGACTTATCGGAAACACCATATATTTT. It yields the protein CASRLIGNTIYF. This chain joins TRBV2 and TRBJ1-3; D remains unclear. The CDR3 runs to 12 residues. V was pared by 6 bases and J by 4 bases, with 7 bases between. CDR1 is SNHLY and CDR2 is FYNNEI in the germline V gene.

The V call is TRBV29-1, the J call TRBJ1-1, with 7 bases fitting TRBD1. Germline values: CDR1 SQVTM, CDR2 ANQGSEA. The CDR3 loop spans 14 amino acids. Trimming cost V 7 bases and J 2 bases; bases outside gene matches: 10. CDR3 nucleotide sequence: TGCAGCGCTTGTGTCAGGGGGGGAAACACTGAAGCTTTCTTT. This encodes CSACVRGGNTEAFF.

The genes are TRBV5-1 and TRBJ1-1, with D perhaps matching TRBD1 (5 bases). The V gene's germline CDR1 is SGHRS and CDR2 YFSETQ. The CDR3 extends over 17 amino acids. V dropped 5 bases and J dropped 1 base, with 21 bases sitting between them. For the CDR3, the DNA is TGCGCCAGCAGTTGGGGGGTATGGGCCGAAAAGAACACTGAAGCTTTCTTT. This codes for CASSWGVWAEKNTEAFF.

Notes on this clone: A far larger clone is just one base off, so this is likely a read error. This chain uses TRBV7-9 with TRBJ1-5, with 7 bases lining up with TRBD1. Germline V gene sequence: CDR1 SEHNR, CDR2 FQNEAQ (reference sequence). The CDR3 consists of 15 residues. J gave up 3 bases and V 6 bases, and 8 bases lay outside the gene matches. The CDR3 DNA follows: TGTGCCAGCAGGGAGGGGGCGGGGGTCAATCAGCCCCAGCATTTT. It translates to CASREGAGVNQPQHF.

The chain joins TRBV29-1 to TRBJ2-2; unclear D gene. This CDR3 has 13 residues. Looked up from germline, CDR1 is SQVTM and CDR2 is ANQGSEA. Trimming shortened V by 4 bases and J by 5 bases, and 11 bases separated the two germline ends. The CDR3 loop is CSVGSTGTGELFF. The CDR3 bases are TGCAGCGTTGGCTCAACCGGGACCGGGGAGCTGTTTTTT.

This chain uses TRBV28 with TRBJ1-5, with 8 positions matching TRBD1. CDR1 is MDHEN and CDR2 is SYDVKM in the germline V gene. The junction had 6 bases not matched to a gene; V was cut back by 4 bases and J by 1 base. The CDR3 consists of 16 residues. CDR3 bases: TGTGCCAGCAGTTCTTCAGGGGGCGCGAGCAATCAGCCCCAGCATTTT. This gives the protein CASSSSGGASNQPQHF.

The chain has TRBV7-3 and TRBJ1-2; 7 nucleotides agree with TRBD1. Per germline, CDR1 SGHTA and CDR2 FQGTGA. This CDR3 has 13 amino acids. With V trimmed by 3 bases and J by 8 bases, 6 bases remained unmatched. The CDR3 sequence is CASSFGTAGGYTF. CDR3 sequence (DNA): TGTGCCAGCAGCTTTGGGACAGCCGGAGGCTACACCTTC.

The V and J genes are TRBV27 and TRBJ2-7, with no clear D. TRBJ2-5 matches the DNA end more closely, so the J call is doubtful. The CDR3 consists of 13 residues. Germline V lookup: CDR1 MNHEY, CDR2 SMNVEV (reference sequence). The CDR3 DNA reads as TGTGCCAGCAGTTACATGGGTGGAGAGACCCAGTACTTC. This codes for CASSYMGGETQYF.

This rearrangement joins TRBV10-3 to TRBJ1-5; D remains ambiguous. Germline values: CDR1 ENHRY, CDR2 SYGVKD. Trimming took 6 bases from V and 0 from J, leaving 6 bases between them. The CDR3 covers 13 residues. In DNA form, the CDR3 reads TGTGCCATCAGGGGCGATAGCAATCAGCCCCAGCATTTT. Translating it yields CAIRGDSNQPQHF.

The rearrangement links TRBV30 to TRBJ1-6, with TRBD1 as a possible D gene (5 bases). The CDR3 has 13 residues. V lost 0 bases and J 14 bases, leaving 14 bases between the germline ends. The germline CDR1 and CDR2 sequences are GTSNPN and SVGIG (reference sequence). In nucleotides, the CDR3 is TGTGCCTGGAGTGTATTCGGGGGGTCGGCCCTCCACTTT. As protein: CAWSVFGGSALHF.

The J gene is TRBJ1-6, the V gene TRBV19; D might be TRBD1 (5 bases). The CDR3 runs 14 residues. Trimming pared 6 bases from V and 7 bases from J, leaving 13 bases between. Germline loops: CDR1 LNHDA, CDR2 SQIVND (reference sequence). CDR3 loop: CASRSGGANSPLHF. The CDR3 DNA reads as TGTGCCAGTAGGTCGGGAGGGGCCAATTCACCCCTCCACTTT.

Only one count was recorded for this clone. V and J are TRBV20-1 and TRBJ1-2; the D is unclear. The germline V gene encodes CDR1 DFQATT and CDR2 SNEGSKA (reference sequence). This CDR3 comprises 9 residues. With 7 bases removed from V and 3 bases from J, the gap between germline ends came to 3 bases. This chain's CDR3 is CSGDYGYTF. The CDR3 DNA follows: TGCAGTGGGGACTATGGCTACACCTTC.

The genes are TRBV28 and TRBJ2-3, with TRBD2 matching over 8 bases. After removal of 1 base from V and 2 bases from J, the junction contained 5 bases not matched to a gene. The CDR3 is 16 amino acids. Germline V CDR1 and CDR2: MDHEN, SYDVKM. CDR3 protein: CASSLSGSGVTDTQYF. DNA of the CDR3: TGTGCCAGCAGTTTATCTGGTAGCGGGGTCACAGATACGCAGTATTTT.

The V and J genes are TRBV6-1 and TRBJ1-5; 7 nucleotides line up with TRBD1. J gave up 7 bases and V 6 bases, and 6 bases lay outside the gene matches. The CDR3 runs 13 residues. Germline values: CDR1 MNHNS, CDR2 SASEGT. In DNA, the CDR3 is TGTGCCAGCAGGGAGACAGGGAACCAGCCCCAGCATTTT. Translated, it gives CASRETGNQPQHF.

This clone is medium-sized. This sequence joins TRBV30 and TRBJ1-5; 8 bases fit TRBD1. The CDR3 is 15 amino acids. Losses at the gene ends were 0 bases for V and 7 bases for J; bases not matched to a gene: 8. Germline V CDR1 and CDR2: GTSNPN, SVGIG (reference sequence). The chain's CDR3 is CAWSVGQGTGQPQHF. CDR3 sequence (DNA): TGTGCCTGGAGTGTCGGACAGGGAACGGGCCAGCCCCAGCATTTT.